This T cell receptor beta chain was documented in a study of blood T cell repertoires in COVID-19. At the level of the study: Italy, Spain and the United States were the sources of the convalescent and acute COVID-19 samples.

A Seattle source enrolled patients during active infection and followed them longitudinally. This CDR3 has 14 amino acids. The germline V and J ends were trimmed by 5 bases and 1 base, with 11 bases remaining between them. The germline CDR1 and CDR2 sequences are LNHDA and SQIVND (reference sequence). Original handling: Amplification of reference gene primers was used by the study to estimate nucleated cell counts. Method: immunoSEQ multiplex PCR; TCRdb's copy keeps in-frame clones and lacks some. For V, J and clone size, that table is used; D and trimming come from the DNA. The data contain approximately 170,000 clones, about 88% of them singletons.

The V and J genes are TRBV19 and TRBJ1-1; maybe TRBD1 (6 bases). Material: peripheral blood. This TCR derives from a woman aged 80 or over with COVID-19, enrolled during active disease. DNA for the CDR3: TGTGCCAGTAGTGCCCAGACAGGGAACACTGAAGCTTTCTTT. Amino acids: CASSAQTGNTEAFF.